This T cell receptor beta chain was captured in a study of OX40 agonist ivuxolimab in advanced cancers. Study-level background: Enrolled patients in dose escalation had cancers that were hepatocellular carcinoma, melanoma, renal cell or head and neck cancer. General study findings and limits: The 0.1-3.0 mg/kg partial responders had among the lowest clonal expansion.

Unmatched junction bases numbered 13, after V lost 5 bases and J lost 8 bases. Germline CDR1 and CDR2: SGHTA and FQGNSA. The CDR3 sequence is 17 residues long. Comments on this clone: What it binds is unknown.

Assay: immunoSEQ multiplex PCR; the TCRdb copy retains only in-frame clones and omits some. This table holds roughly 56,000 clones, about 83% found once. Material: CD4+ or CD8+ T cells sorted from blood, obtained in a trial of the OX40 agonist ivuxolimab. The J gene is TRBJ2-1, the V gene TRBV7-2, with TRBD2 matching over 12 bases. This clonotype was sampled from an adult with an advanced solid tumor such as melanoma, head and neck, liver or kidney cancer. CDR3 loop: CASSPMVGLAGGDEQFF. The CDR3 nucleotides read TGTGCCAGCAGCCCGATGGTCGGGCTAGCGGGGGGGGATGAGCAGTTCTTC. The variable domain in full, with the rest retrieved from reference TRBV7-2 and TRBJ2-1, is GAGVSQSPSNKVTEKGKDVELRCDPISGHTALYWYRQSLGQGLEFLIYFQGNSAPDKSGLPSDRFSAERTGGSVSTLTIQRTQQEDSAVYLCASSPMVGLAGGDEQFFGPGTRLTVL.